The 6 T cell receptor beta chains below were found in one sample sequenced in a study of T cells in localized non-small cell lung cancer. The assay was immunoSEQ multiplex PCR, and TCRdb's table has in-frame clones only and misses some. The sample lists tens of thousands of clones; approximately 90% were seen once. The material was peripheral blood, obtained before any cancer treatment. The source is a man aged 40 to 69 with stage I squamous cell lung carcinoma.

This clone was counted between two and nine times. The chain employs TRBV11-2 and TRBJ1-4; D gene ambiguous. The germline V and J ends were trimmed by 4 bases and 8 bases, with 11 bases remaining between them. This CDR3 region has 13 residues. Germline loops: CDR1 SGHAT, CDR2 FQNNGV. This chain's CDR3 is CASSSWTEEKLFF. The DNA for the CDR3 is TGTGCCAGCAGCTCGTGGACGGAGGAAAAACTGTTTTTT. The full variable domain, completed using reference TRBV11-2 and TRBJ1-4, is EAGVAQSPRYKIIEKRQSVAFWCNPISGHATLYWYQQILGQGPKLLIQFQNNGVVDDSQLPKDRFSAERLKGVDSTLKIQPAKLEDSAVYLCASSSWTEEKLFFGSGTQLSVL.

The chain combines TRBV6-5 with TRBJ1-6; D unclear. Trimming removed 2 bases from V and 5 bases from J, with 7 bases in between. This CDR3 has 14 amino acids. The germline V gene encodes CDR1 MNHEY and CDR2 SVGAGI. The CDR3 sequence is CASSYERDNSPLHF. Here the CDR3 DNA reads TGTGCCAGCAGTTACGAACGCGATAATTCACCCCTCCACTTT.

This chain's CDR3 is CASSPSGGSSYNEQFF. The DNA for the CDR3 is TGTGCCAGCAGCCCTAGCGGGGGTAGCTCCTACAATGAGCAGTTCTTC. The V call is TRBV7-9, the J call TRBJ2-1, with 10 bases matching TRBD2. The CDR3 loop spans 16 amino acids. V shed 5 bases, J shed 0 bases, and the junction held 4 bases outside the gene matches. Germline V gene lookup returns CDR1 SEHNR and CDR2 FQNEAQ (reference sequence).

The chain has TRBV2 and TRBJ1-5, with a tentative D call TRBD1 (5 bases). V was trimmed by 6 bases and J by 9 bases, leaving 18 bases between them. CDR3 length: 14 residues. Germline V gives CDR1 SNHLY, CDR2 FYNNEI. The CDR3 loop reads CASRPDSGFSPQHF. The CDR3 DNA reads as TGTGCCAGCAGACCCGACAGTGGGTTTTCGCCCCAGCATTTT. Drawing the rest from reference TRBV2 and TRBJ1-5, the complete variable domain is EPEVTQTPSHQVTQMGQEVILRCVPISNHLYFYWYRQILGQKVEFLVSFYNNEISEKSEIFDDQFSVERPDGSNFTLKIRSTKLEDSAMYFCASRPDSGFSPQHFGDGTRLSIL.

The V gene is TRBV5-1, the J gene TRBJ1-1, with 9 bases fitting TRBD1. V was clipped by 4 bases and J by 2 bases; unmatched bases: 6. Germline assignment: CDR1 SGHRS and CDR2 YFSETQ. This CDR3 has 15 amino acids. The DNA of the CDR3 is TGCGCCAGCAGCAGCCGGGACAGGGCAAACACTGAAGCTTTCTTT. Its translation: CASSSRDRANTEAFF.

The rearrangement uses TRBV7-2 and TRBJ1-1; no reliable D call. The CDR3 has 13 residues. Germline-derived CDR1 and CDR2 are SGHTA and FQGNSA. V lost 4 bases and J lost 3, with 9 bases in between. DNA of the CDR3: TGTGCCAGCAGCTCCTACCTTGACACTGAAGCTTTCTTT. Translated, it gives CASSSYLDTEAFF.